This TCR beta chain was identified in a study of cytomegalovirus exposure and HLA in healthy donors (TCRdb year 2017). With regard to the full study: According to an earlier analysis of a few hundred of the donors, about 170 million T cells yielded 120 million or so unique TCR beta sequences and around 300 Gb of sequence data. Of the roughly 400 genotyped donors, over 80% were placed in the genetic ancestry cluster associated with self-reported Caucasian donors. Donor age, sex, ethnicity and CMV serostatus were compiled together with the repertoire data. Genome-wide SNP genotypes for about 60% of the roughly 670 donors were used in a later genetic analysis, which treated that subset as a discovery cohort. HLA typing included class I and class II loci at four-digit resolution. To study patterns of TCR occurrence, a later analysis re-analyzed previously published TCR beta repertoires from around 670 donors and added high-resolution HLA genotyping. The number of typed donors differed by locus: about 629-640 for A, B, C, DRB1 and DQB1; some 500 for DQA1; around 610 for DPA1; and around 470 for DPB1. Roughly 290 gigabases of sequencing data and approximately 92 million unique TCR sequences made up an early release that covered several hundred HLA-typed donors. To predict cytomegalovirus infection status, the study combined high-throughput TCR immunosequencing, statistical association of individual TCRs with disease status, and machine learning. The study aimed to test whether signatures of past pathogen exposure could be identified by cataloging public T cell receptors. Rather than drawing on any new phenotypic data, the later analysis identified candidate immune exposures from TCR beta sequences and the way those sequences occurred across donors. Roughly 5 DR-DQ haplotypes were treated as single units for association and clustering because of strong linkage in the cohort. Using immunosequencing, the study profiled T cell repertoires from 640 or so subjects and related those repertoires to cytomegalovirus serostatus. Besides the first cohort of more than 650 subjects, a separate validation cohort made up of 120 or so different subjects was used. Among under 450 genotyped donors of the cohort, an average of about 240,000 unique TCR beta nucleotide sequences were sequenced per donor, roughly 20% of them non-productive. An earlier analysis of about 600 of the donors used high-throughput TCR beta sequencing to judge whether each TCR beta V gene segment behaved as functional or pseudogenic. Every repertoire in the discovery cohort had been generated on one and the same sequencing platform. The paper's findings and limits, for the study overall: A few of the identified cytomegalovirus-associated TCR beta chains were confirmed in vitro to be specific for cytomegalovirus antigens. A later analysis found that HLA-associated TCR beta chains were more clonally expanded and had lower generation probabilities than equally common non-associated chains. In both the original and validation cohorts, the classifier was reported to diagnose cytomegalovirus status with high specificity and sensitivity. The study listed 164 TCR beta chains as associated with cytomegalovirus. HLA typing was unavailable for some donors at each locus, so association tests used only the typed subset. Most TCR sequences were seen in very few donors, while some public TCRs were found in many individuals. The sequencing pipeline was judged likely to have produced a cluster of highly shared sequence variants as a technical artifact. Roughly uniform sequencing depth across donors was assumed in presence/absence analyses, although this assumption may not hold. In this cohort, only TCR beta chains were sequenced, and detectable features were limited by the absence of alpha or paired-chain data. The authors suggested that the approach could potentially be generalized to other disease states and immunological phenotypes. In a later analysis, several top co-occurrence clusters were reported to appear linked to parvovirus B19, influenza, CMV and Epstein-Barr virus. The 87-base-pair reads could not distinguish some IMGT-functional V segments, including TRBV6-2 and TRBV6-3, so those segments were excluded. A later genetic analysis associated a missense DCLRE1C variant with V-gene and J-gene trimming of TCR beta chains, and an independent cohort replicated the association. A later genetic analysis reported fewer N-insertions in productive TCRs among donors in an Asian-associated ancestry cluster than the approximately 670-donor mean. A later analysis found that TCR association rates varied across HLA loci, with DRB1 alleles showing the most associated TCRs and HLA-C alleles the fewest. Strong co-occurrence of HLA alleles, especially DR and DQ, made assigning TCR associations to individual alleles difficult. A further reported finding was that TCR beta sequences accurately predicted the HLA-A and HLA-B alleles for most subjects in the first cohort. Because counts were too low, 15 to 20 rarely observed V segments, including chromosome 9 orphons, were excluded from the earlier analysis of about 500 of the donors. In an earlier analysis of around 500 of the donors, most TCR beta V segments appeared in productive rearrangements about 87% or about 30% of the time, broadly matching IMGT annotations. CMV serostatus was the only immune exposure information available for the cohort. A later analysis associated about 18,000 TCR beta sequences with specific HLA alleles at a false discovery rate of 0.05. Correlated functional status among segregating V segments might be attributable to linkage disequilibrium, but an unknown experimental factor could not be ruled out. According to a later analysis, most CMV-associated TCR beta chains appeared to be HLA-restricted, and the HLA associations seemed to be driven largely by CMV exposure.

For this clone: It has no known antigen specificity. It has no much larger one-base neighbor in the sample; base qualities were not kept.

The cohort consisted of 650 to 850 healthy bone marrow donors. At the time of sampling, all cohort members were nominally healthy, though unrecorded immune exposures were likely present. The donor tested CMV seronegative, placing the donor among the roughly 400 seronegative members of the cohort. Every donor gave a peripheral blood sample, and the peripheral blood mononuclear cells from that sample were used for TCR beta sequencing. Genomic DNA was extracted from the blood cell samples with the Qiagen DNeasy Blood Extraction Kit. The CDR3 spans 17 residues, from the cysteine through the phenylalanine. Kept here is only the CDR3 DNA, which spans 51 bases and is read in frame from base 1. V is trimmed back by 3 bases and J by 6 bases, and the junction contains 12 bases that no gene match accounts for. CDR1 and CDR2, per the germline V gene, are SNHLY and FYNNEI. The library was made by the immunoSEQ multiplex PCR assay. The multiplex PCR relied on a mix of 60 forward primers for TCR Vbeta segments and 13 reverse primers for TCR Jbeta segments. The CDR3 region of rearranged TCR beta genes was amplified from genomic DNA by a multiplex PCR assay. Amplified TCR beta libraries were sequenced as 87-base-pair reads on the Illumina HiSeq System. In the original analysis: In a later analysis, 77 million or so unique TCR beta chains were counted across the 666 repertoires, and some 10 million of these chains were shared by at least two donors. A nearest-neighbor algorithm error-corrected the raw reads and collapsed the reads into unique sequences, merging closely related sequences to remove PCR and sequencing errors. CDR3 sequences were aligned to IMGT reference sequences to assign V, D and J gene segments. Each retained sequence needed at least a six-nucleotide match to both a V gene segment and a J gene segment. A rearrangement counted as productive if the CDR3 had no stop codons and remained in frame with V and J, and every other rearrangement counted as non-productive. Following IMGT convention, CDR3 was defined as the stretch from the second conserved V-encoded cysteine up to the conserved J-encoded phenylalanine. The earlier analysis of more than 450 of the donors excluded sequences that lacked an unambiguous match to a single V gene segment. In an earlier analysis of approximately 550 of the donors, V segments were called functional above 56.7% productive rearrangements and were called segregating when the between-donor standard deviation exceeded 5%. To diagnose cytomegalovirus status from the catalog of TCR beta chain sequences, a statistical classification framework was built. In a later analysis, TCR nucleotide sequences were compared against IMGT/GENE-DB human TR gene sequences so that V and J genes could be assigned. Using the TCRdist pipeline, a later analysis assigned CDR3 sequences along with most-parsimonious VDJ recombination scenarios. In a later analysis, every TCR beta chain was defined by the combination of its CDR3 amino acid sequence and its V-gene family, and reads without a unique V-gene family were dropped. To address suspected cross-contamination and a sequencing artifact, a later analysis removed 550 to 750 highly shared, low-generation-probability nucleotide sequences. In a later analysis, a clonal expansion index for each public chain was calculated from normalized within-repertoire ranks of inferred template counts. In a later analysis, generation probabilities were computed using a VDJ recombination model fitted to out-of-frame rearrangements, and the results were checked against IGoR. In a later analysis, hypergeometric tests were used to score TCR-TCR, TCR-HLA and TCR-CMV co-occurrence, with a repertoire-size bias correction applied to TCR pairs. A later analysis estimated false discovery rates by permuting HLA or CMV assignments 20 times. A later analysis grouped co-occurring TCRs with DBSCAN, adding TCRdist sequence similarity when clustering within HLA-allele-positive subsets. Co-occurrence clustering excluded repertoires with fewer than 30,000 or more than 120,000 public chains, plus five with anomalous nucleotide sharing. The clones in this table, taken by TCRdb from immuneACCESS, are in-frame only. Not every clone is retained; where verified, under half of the shortfall comes from an unresolved V gene, and the cause of the rest is unknown. That table supplies the V and J calls and clone size; D and trimming were determined from the DNA. This sample is represented by roughly 110,000 clones; 73% of them were singletons. About 8% of the sample is held by the ten biggest clonotypes.

The material sequenced was PBMCs. In this chain, TRBV2 is recombined with TRBJ1-5, with TRBD1 identical over 9 junction bases. The TCR sequence derives from a man aged 25-45 years in good health and CMV-seronegative. For the CDR3, the sequence is CASSEGTGSLEGQPQHF. The nucleotide sequence reads TGTGCCAGCAGTGAGGGGACAGGGAGCTTGGAAGGTCAGCCCCAGCATTTT.